What follows are 13 T cell receptor beta chains derived from one specimen sequenced in a study of blood T cells in healthy people across ages. Sample-barcoded 5' priming and a J-beta primer mix drove a second PCR of about 7 to 12 cycles. TCRdb re-derived calls from the 5' RACE reads in MiXCR, one entry per CDR3 protein. The sample gives 1.5 million to 2 million distinct CDR3 sequences, 39% of which show up once; roughly 24% is in the top ten. Sequenced input: blood. All receptors come from a human donor in good health.

The table lists this clonotype with many counts. The CDR3 sequence is CASSTRGYSYEQYF. In DNA form, the CDR3 reads TGTGCCAGCAGCACCCGAGGCTATTCCTACGAGCAGTACTTC. V usage is TRBV9 and J usage is TRBJ2-7, with D hard to call. CDR1 is SGDLS and CDR2 is YYNGEE in the germline V gene. The CDR3 is 14 residues long. Trimming shortened V by 4 bases and J by 1 base, and 12 bases separated the two germline ends.

On this clonotype: One end of the junction is discordant with germline, which a read error may explain. V gene TRBV20-1 combines with J gene TRBJ2-1, with 7 positions matching TRBD2. The CDR3 covers 13 residues. Per the germline V gene, CDR1 is DFQATT and CDR2 is SNEGSKA (reference sequence). The CDR3, as DNA: TGCAGTGCTACCAGCGGGGAACCAAATGGGCAGTTCTTC. Its protein product is CSATSGEPNGQFF.

This clonotype was observed a handful of times. This chain uses TRBV6-2 or TRBV6-3 with TRBJ2-5; tentative D call: TRBD1 (5 bases). The germline V gene has CDR1 MNHEY and CDR2 SVGEGT. Trimming took 6 bases from V and 1 from J, leaving 9 bases between them. The CDR3 has 13 residues. The CDR3 DNA is TGTGCCAGCAGACACGACAGCCAAGAGACCCAGTACTTC. Amino acids: CASRHDSQETQYF.

In its sample, this clonotype was seen a few times. V and J are TRBV29-1 and TRBJ2-2; 10 positions match TRBD1. CDR3 size: 15 residues. Looked up from germline, CDR1 is SQVTM and CDR2 is ANQGSEA. Trimming took 5 bases from V and 3 from J; bases not matched to a gene: 6. In nucleotides, the CDR3 is TGCAGCGTTTCCGGGACAGGGGTCTACACCGGGGAGCTGTTTTTT. This sequence encodes CSVSGTGVYTGELFF.

V usage is TRBV5-1 and J usage is TRBJ2-1; 13 bases are a match to TRBD2. Unmatched junction bases numbered 13, after V lost 3 bases and J lost 4 bases. The germline CDR1 and CDR2 sequences are SGHRS and YFSETQ. CDR3 size: 19 residues. CDR3 coding DNA: TGCGCCAGCAGCTCGGGACTAGCGGGGCCCTCCGCCTCATACAATGAGCAGTTCTTC. Its translation is CASSSGLAGPSASYNEQFF.

This rearrangement joins TRBV7-2 to TRBJ1-3, with a tentative D call TRBD1 (5 bases). CDR3 size: 16 residues. V was pared by 4 bases and J by 0 bases, with 13 bases between. CDR1 is SGHTA, CDR2 FQGNSA, per germline. Written as DNA, the CDR3 is TGTGCCAGCAGCTCCAAGACGGGACCCTCTGGAAACACCATATATTTT. It codes for CASSSKTGPSGNTIYF.

The chain is built from TRBV7-3 and TRBJ2-1; no clear D gene. The CDR3 contains 15 residues. Germline CDR1 SGHTA, CDR2 FQGTGA. The germline V and J ends were trimmed by 4 bases and 9 bases, with 19 bases remaining between them. CDR3 in amino acids: CASSSTGGRAGEQFF. The CDR3, as DNA: TGTGCCAGCAGCTCCACCGGCGGACGCGCAGGTGAGCAGTTCTTC.

This clonotype was seen only a few times. The CDR3 sequence: CASSQLAGAYNEQYF. CDR3 coding DNA: TGTGCCAGCAGCCAGTTAGCGGGGGCTTACAATGAGCAGTACTTC. The rearrangement joins TRBV3-1 to TRBJ2-5; 9 bases map to TRBD2. Germline CDR1 is LGHDT and CDR2 is YNNKEL (reference sequence). The V and J ends lost 3 bases and 11 bases, in that order; junction bases with no gene match: 13. The CDR3 length is 15 residues.

This clonotype has only one observation. The CDR3 loop is CSARLIPYQDRGGYTF. In DNA form, the CDR3 reads TGCAGTGCTAGACTCATCCCGTATCAAGACAGGGGTGGCTACACCTTC. The chain combines TRBV20-1 with TRBJ1-2, with 8 bases that match TRBD1. This CDR3 contains 16 residues. In germline, CDR1 is DFQATT, CDR2 SNEGSKA (reference sequence). V was pared by 2 bases and J by 7 bases, with 15 bases of the junction left unmatched.

The chain links TRBV7-2 to TRBJ2-1; D is possibly TRBD1 (6 bases). V was shortened by 8 bases and J by 2 bases, with 31 bases between the two germline ends. The CDR3 extends over 20 amino acids. The germline gives CDR1 SGHTA, CDR2 FQGNSA. The CDR3 sequence: CASQPITGKYKGVAYNEQFF. In DNA form, the CDR3 reads TGTGCCAGCCAACCCATAACAGGGAAGTACAAAGGGGTCGCCTACAATGAGCAGTTCTTC.

The sample holds one count of this clonotype. The junction differs from germline at one of its ends, possibly a read error. V is TRBV6-2 or TRBV6-3 and J is TRBJ2-3; unclear D gene. This CDR3 spans 13 amino acids. Germline V gene lookup returns CDR1 MNHEY and CDR2 SVGEGT. CDR3 sequence: CASGDLSTDMQYF. For the CDR3, the DNA is TGTGCCTCCGGCGACCTTAGCACAGATATGCAGTATTTT.

The chain combines TRBV20-1 with TRBJ2-1; D is perhaps TRBD2 (7 bases). Matching the DNA end better, TRBJ2-7 makes the J call doubtful. The germline CDR1 and CDR2 sequences are DFQATT and SNEGSKA (reference sequence). The CDR3 sequence is 15 residues long. The CDR3 sequence: CSANPPEGGRSEQYF. CDR3 in DNA: TGCAGTGCTAACCCCCCTGAGGGGGGGCGTAGCGAGCAGTACTTC.

The table lists this clonotype with a few counts. The genes are TRBV11-1 and TRBJ2-5; unclear D gene. Germline CDR1 SGHAT, CDR2 FQDESV (reference sequence). The V and J ends lost 5 bases and 4 bases respectively, with 14 bases between them. The length of the CDR3 is 14 residues. The CDR3 sequence: CASSPPRTVETQYF. The CDR3 DNA reads TGTGCCAGCAGCCCCCCTAGGACCGTAGAGACCCAGTACTTC.